The entry below gives a single T cell receptor (beta chain) sequence along with its context. V lost 0 bases to trimming and J lost 15 bases, with 12 bases between them. Per the germline V gene, CDR1 is LGHDT and CDR2 is YNNKEL (reference sequence). This CDR3 comprises 12 residues. The entry originates in a study of blood T cell repertoires in COVID-19. Study background: Researchers got acute and convalescent COVID-19 samples from the United States, Italy and Spain. The analysed material was cDNA or gDNA that came from T cells, B-cell-depleted T cells, or PBMCs.

The study drew participants aged roughly 18 to 89 years from roughly 25 US areas. The study recruited exposed participants who had met a COVID-19 case within 2 weeks before entry. Using immunoSEQ multiplex PCR, the repertoire was profiled, and TCRdb retains in-frame clones only, with some absent. The table lists 250,000 to 300,000 clones, 82% of them singletons. The TCR originated in a man aged 40-50 years who had been exposed to COVID-19. The chain joins TRBV3-1 (or the pseudogene TRBV3-2) to TRBJ2-1; D call uncertain. The sample consisted of PBMCs or T cells enriched from blood (not recorded which). CDR3 amino acids: CASSQDERRWFF. CDR3 coding DNA: TGTGCCAGCAGCCAAGACGAGCGCCGCTGGTTCTTC.